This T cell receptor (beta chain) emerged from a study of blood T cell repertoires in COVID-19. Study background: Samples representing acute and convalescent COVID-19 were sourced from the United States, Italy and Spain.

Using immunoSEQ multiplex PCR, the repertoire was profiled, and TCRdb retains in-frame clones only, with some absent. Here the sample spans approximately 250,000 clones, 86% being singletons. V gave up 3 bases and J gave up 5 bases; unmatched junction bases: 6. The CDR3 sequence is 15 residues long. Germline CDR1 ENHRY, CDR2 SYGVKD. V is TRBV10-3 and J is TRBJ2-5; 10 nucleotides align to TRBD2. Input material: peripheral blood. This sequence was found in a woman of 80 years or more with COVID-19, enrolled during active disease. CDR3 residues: CAISESGGAFETQYF. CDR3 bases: TGTGCCATCAGTGAAAGCGGGGGGGCGTTTGAGACCCAGTACTTC.